Presented here are 31 T cell receptor beta chains from one specimen sequenced in a study of radiation and T cells in renal cell carcinoma. Sequencing used immunoSEQ multiplex PCR; TCRdb keeps in-frame clones, though not all of them. The sample has some 20,000 clones, approximately 54% seen once. Treatment indicated: treatment-naive control, cytoreductive nephrectomy. The material sequenced was tumor tissue, taken from a patient whose treatment was nephrectomy without radiotherapy. These receptors came from a human donor with renal cell carcinoma.

This chain uses TRBV27 with TRBJ2-2; maybe TRBD2 (5 bases). Germline CDR1 reads MNHEY; CDR2 reads SMNVEV (reference sequence). This CDR3 has 16 amino acids. V lost 5 bases, J lost 1 base, and 14 bases lay in between. The CDR3 nucleotides read TGTGCCAGCAGTCGCGAGGGCACCGGGAACACCGGGGAGCTGTTTTTT. Its protein product is CASSREGTGNTGELFF.

This rearrangement joins TRBV5-1 to TRBJ2-1; D possibly corresponds to TRBD2 (6 bases). The V end was cut by 4 bases, the J end by 0 bases, with 11 bases between. Germline CDR1 and CDR2: SGHRS and YFSETQ. This CDR3 is 15 amino acids long. The CDR3 coding sequence is TGCGCCAGCAGCCCTGGGGGGAGCTCCTACAATGAGCAGTTCTTC. Its protein is CASSPGGSSYNEQFF.

This chain uses TRBV19 with TRBJ2-2; D gene uncertain. In germline, CDR1 is LNHDA, CDR2 SQIVND (reference sequence). This CDR3 contains 12 residues. The V gene lost 7 bases and the J gene lost 7 bases, with 10 bases spanning the gap. Here the CDR3 DNA reads TGTGCCAGTACCGGCAAGGACGGGGAGCTGTTTTTT. Its protein is CASTGKDGELFF.

This chain links TRBV30 with TRBJ1-5; 7 nucleotides agree with TRBD1. The CDR3 length is 20 residues. Per the germline V gene, CDR1 is GTSNPN and CDR2 is SVGIG (reference sequence). The V gene end was trimmed by 0 bases and the J gene end by 2 bases; junction bases not matched to a gene: 19. The CDR3 loop is CAWSVRQGTVARARNQPQHF. CDR3 nucleotide sequence: TGTGCCTGGAGTGTAAGGCAAGGGACAGTCGCCCGAGCTCGCAATCAGCCCCAGCATTTT. The full variable domain, in which reference TRBV30 and TRBJ1-5 provide the parts outside the CDR3, is SQTIHQWPATLVQPVGSPLSLECTVEGTSNPNLYWYRQAAGRGLQLLFYSVGIGQISSEVPQNLSASRPQDRQFILSSKKLLLSDSGFYLCAWSVRQGTVARARNQPQHFGDGTRLSIL.

This clone appeared a single time. The chain employs TRBV6-4 and TRBJ2-2; D is unresolved. V was shortened by 5 bases and J by 2 bases, with 6 bases between the two germline ends. Germline loops: CDR1 MRHNA, CDR2 SNTAGT. The CDR3 contains 13 residues. CDR3 sequence reads: CASSQTNTGELFF. CDR3 bases: TGTGCCAGCAGTCAAACTAACACCGGGGAGCTGTTTTTT.

The gene calls are TRBV15 and TRBJ2-7; D possibly corresponds to TRBD2 (6 bases). CDR1 and CDR2 from the germline V gene are LNHNV and YYDKDF (reference sequence). The CDR3 consists of 17 residues. V gave up 0 bases and J gave up 3 bases, with 18 bases separating them. The DNA of the CDR3 is TGTGCCACCAGCAGAGATTTAAGTGTCGCGGGGATCTACGAGCAGTACTTC. Translation gives CATSRDLSVAGIYEQYF.

This chain uses TRBV5-6 with TRBJ2-3; 11 nucleotides align to TRBD2. V lost 3 bases, J lost 2 bases, and 5 bases stayed unmatched. The CDR3 covers 16 residues. CDR1 is SGHDT, CDR2 YYEEEE, per germline. CDR3 sequence reads: CASSSSSGGHTDTQYF. Written as DNA, the CDR3 is TGTGCCAGCAGCTCGTCTAGCGGGGGGCACACAGATACGCAGTATTTT. Based on the CDR3 plus reference TRBV5-6 and TRBJ2-3, the full variable domain is DAGVTQSPTHLIKTRGQQVTLRCSPKSGHDTVSWYQQALGQGPQFIFQYYEEEERQRGNFPDRFSGHQFPNYSSELNVNALLLGDSALYLCASSSSSGGHTDTQYFGPGTRLTVL.

This clone has at least ten counts. This chain links TRBV7-9 with TRBJ1-4; D gene ambiguous. Germline CDR1 is SEHNR and CDR2 is FQNEAQ (reference sequence). CDR3 length: 14 amino acids. V lost 4 bases and J lost 8, with 14 bases in between. The CDR3 DNA reads TGTGCCAGCAGCTCCCCGGACCAAGGGGAAAAACTGTTTTTT. It yields the protein CASSSPDQGEKLFF.

The chain employs TRBV6-6 and TRBJ2-5; D is perhaps TRBD1 (5 bases). The CDR3 contains 14 residues. V was clipped by 5 bases and J by 0 bases, with 10 bases between them. The germline V gene has CDR1 MNHNY and CDR2 SVGAGI (reference sequence). The CDR3 DNA follows: TGTGCCAGCAGTAACCCAGGGTACCAAGAGACCCAGTACTTC. This codes for CASSNPGYQETQYF.

CDR3 bases: TGTGCCAGTACCATGGGGGACTATAGCACAGATACGCAGTATTTT. This gives the protein CASTMGDYSTDTQYF. The V and J genes are TRBV19 and TRBJ2-3, with 7 bases matching TRBD2. The CDR3 consists of 15 residues. Germline V gene lookup returns CDR1 LNHDA and CDR2 SQIVND (reference sequence). Trimming removed 7 bases from V and 0 bases from J; junction bases left unmatched: 7.

This chain joins TRBV5-6 and TRBJ1-2; possible D gene TRBD1, 5 bases. V was cut by 3 bases and J by 8 bases, with 17 bases left in between. This CDR3 contains 14 residues. Per germline, CDR1 SGHDT and CDR2 YYEEEE. The CDR3 DNA reads as TGTGCCAGCAGCTCGGGACCGCGGACTTACGGCTACACCTTC. Translating it yields CASSSGPRTYGYTF.

The chain has TRBV2 and TRBJ2-1, with 8 positions matching TRBD1. Trimming took 7 bases from V and 5 from J; bases not matched to a gene: 10. CDR3 length equals 15 residues. Germline V gives CDR1 SNHLY, CDR2 FYNNEI. The CDR3 is CASTSTGDPNNEQFF. The CDR3 DNA follows: TGTGCCAGCACCTCGACAGGGGACCCCAACAATGAGCAGTTCTTC.

The table lists this clone with a few counts. The chain employs TRBV27 and TRBJ1-3, with D uncertain. V was clipped by 4 bases and J by 1 base, with 5 bases between them. Germline CDR1 and CDR2: MNHEY and SMNVEV (reference sequence). This CDR3 comprises 13 residues. The CDR3 bases are TGTGCCAGCAGTTCGGGTTCTGGAAACACCATATATTTT. It codes for CASSSGSGNTIYF.

This clone came up a few times. The chain employs TRBV5-1 and TRBJ2-6; D may be TRBD1 (5 bases). Trimming left V 2 bases short and J 0 bases short, with 15 bases between. The CDR3 has 18 residues. The germline V gene encodes CDR1 SGHRS and CDR2 YFSETQ. CDR3 amino acids: CASSFSLTASSGANVLTF. The CDR3 DNA is TGCGCCAGCAGCTTTTCATTGACAGCCAGCTCTGGGGCCAACGTCCTGACTTTC. The full variable domain, its missing parts supplied by reference TRBV5-1 and TRBJ2-6, is KAGVTQTPRYLIKTRGQQVTLSCSPISGHRSVSWYQQTPGQGLQFLFEYFSETQRNKGNFPGRFSGRQFSNSRSEMNVSTLELGDSALYLCASSFSLTASSGANVLTFGAGSRLTVL.

Only a few counts were recorded for this clone. The rearrangement joins TRBV6-6 to TRBJ1-6, with D possibly being TRBD1 (5 bases). CDR3 size: 13 residues. The V end was cut by 6 bases, the J end by 10 bases, with 13 bases between. The germline V gene encodes CDR1 MNHNY and CDR2 SVGAGI (reference sequence). The CDR3 coding sequence is TGTGCCAGCAGCGACAGAGATAGCTCACCCCTCCACTTT. It encodes CASSDRDSSPLHF.

The J gene is TRBJ1-4, the V gene TRBV2, with D possibly matching TRBD1 (5 bases). The V and J ends lost 4 bases and 11 bases respectively, with 11 bases between them. Germline CDR1 reads SNHLY; CDR2 reads FYNNEI. The CDR3 consists of 12 residues. The CDR3 spells CASSGSGGKLFF. The CDR3 region has the DNA TGTGCCAGCAGTGGGTCCGGGGGGAAACTGTTTTTT.

J is TRBJ1-2 and V is TRBV6-6; D remains ambiguous. Germline V CDR1 and CDR2: MNHNY, SVGAGI (reference sequence). The CDR3 length is 15 residues. Trimming left V 3 bases short and J 7 bases short, with 18 bases between. As DNA, the CDR3 is TGTGCCAGCAGTTATTCACGGGGAGTAGTCTCTGGCTACACCTTC. Its translation: CASSYSRGVVSGYTF.

The sample holds one count of this clone. The chain is built from TRBV5-1 and TRBJ1-2; TRBD1 matches 9 bases. This CDR3 has 15 residues. The V segment lost 0 bases and the J segment 4 bases; nucleotides outside the gene matches: 4. Germline V gives CDR1 SGHRS, CDR2 YFSETQ. CDR3 sequence: CASSLEGTGSYGYTF. The CDR3, as DNA: TGCGCCAGCAGCTTGGAGGGGACAGGGAGCTATGGCTACACCTTC.

The chain joins TRBV7-9 to TRBJ2-7; D uncertain. Germline V lookup: CDR1 SEHNR, CDR2 FQNEAQ (reference sequence). The CDR3 contains 15 residues. The ends were cut back, 5 bases at V and 2 bases at J, with 16 bases in the middle. The CDR3: CASSQALDRTYEQYF. The CDR3 DNA is TGTGCCAGCAGCCAAGCGCTGGATAGAACCTACGAGCAGTACTTC.

The gene calls are TRBV19 and TRBJ2-1; the D is unclear. The V end was cut by 5 bases, the J end by 5 bases, with 10 bases between. CDR1 LNHDA and CDR2 SQIVND come from the germline V gene (reference sequence). CDR3 length equals 13 residues. The CDR3 loop reads CASSVLQNNEQFF. CDR3 coding DNA: TGTGCCAGTAGTGTACTACAGAACAATGAGCAGTTCTTC.

The gene calls are TRBV15 and TRBJ1-4; D may be TRBD1 (5 bases). The CDR3 length is 15 residues. V was clipped by 0 bases and J by 7 bases, with 12 bases between them. Germline CDR1 is LNHNV and CDR2 is YYDKDF (reference sequence). CDR3 DNA: TGTGCCACCAGCAGAGATTTTGGGGGGGGTGAAAAACTGTTTTTT. This gives the protein CATSRDFGGGEKLFF.

This clone was found a few times. This sequence joins TRBV30 and TRBJ1-1, with no clear D. Germline V lookup: CDR1 GTSNPN, CDR2 SVGIG (reference sequence). V was clipped by 0 bases and J by 6 bases, with 14 bases between them. CDR3 length: 14 residues. CDR3 nucleotides: TGTGCCTGGAGTGTAACCCCCCCTCTAGCTGAAGCTTTCTTT. This encodes CAWSVTPPLAEAFF.

This clone was detected only once. Mismatch with germline at one junction end may stem from a read error. J is TRBJ2-7 and V is TRBV6-1; D is unresolved. CDR1 is MNHNS, CDR2 SASEGT, per germline. CDR3 length: 13 residues. CDR3 DNA sequence: TGTGCCAGCAATGAAGCCCGAGGATACGAGCAGTACTTC. Translation: CASNEARGYEQYF.

The chain has TRBV4-2 and TRBJ2-5, with 10 nucleotides matching TRBD2. This CDR3 is built from 15 residues. Germline CDR1 and CDR2: LGHNA and YNFKEQ. After removal of 4 bases from V and 0 bases from J, the junction contained 2 bases not matched to a gene. This chain's CDR3 is CASSPAGGYQETQYF. CDR3 nucleotide sequence: TGTGCCAGCAGCCCAGCGGGGGGGTACCAAGAGACCCAGTACTTC.

V is TRBV5-6 and J is TRBJ1-6, with D perhaps matching TRBD1 (5 bases). Germline CDR1 and CDR2: SGHDT and YYEEEE. Trimming removed 6 bases from V and 0 bases from J, with 13 bases in between. The CDR3 covers 16 residues. The CDR3 nucleotides read TGTGCCAGCACCCTAGGGGTCGGCTCCTATAATTCACCCCTCCACTTT. The encoded protein is CASTLGVGSYNSPLHF.

The gene calls are TRBV15 and TRBJ1-3, with 9 positions matching TRBD1. The ends lost 2 bases at V and 2 bases at J; junction bases unmatched: 1. There are 15 residues in the CDR3. Germline V CDR1 and CDR2: LNHNV, YYDKDF (reference sequence). As DNA, the CDR3 is TGTGCCACCAGCAGAAGACAGGGGGCTGGAAACACCATATATTTT. This translates into CATSRRQGAGNTIYF.

This clone has a handful of counts. The rearrangement uses TRBV9 and TRBJ1-1, with D unclear. This CDR3 comprises 13 residues. The germline V gene has CDR1 SGDLS and CDR2 YYNGEE. Between the trimmed V and J ends, which lost 4 bases and 5 bases, there was a span of 12 bases. CDR3 in amino acids: CASSPTVGTEAFF. The CDR3 DNA reads TGTGCCAGCAGCCCTACCGTAGGGACTGAAGCTTTCTTT.

This clone was observed a single time. The chain has TRBV4-1 and TRBJ1-1, with D possibly matching TRBD1 (5 bases). The CDR3 has 17 amino acids. V lost 0 bases, J lost 6 bases, and 20 bases lay in between. CDR1 is MGHRA and CDR2 is YSYEKL in the germline V gene. CDR3 sequence (DNA): TGCGCCAGCAGCCAAGATTGGGACGGCCCTCCGACGTCTGAAGCTTTCTTT. Translation gives CASSQDWDGPPTSEAFF.

This clone was picked up one time. The chain combines TRBV6-1 with TRBJ1-5; no clear D. Germline CDR1 and CDR2: MNHNS and SASEGT. Deletions cut 1 base from V and 0 bases from J, with 7 bases between. The CDR3 is made up of 15 amino acids. CDR3 bases: TGTGCCAGCAGTGAAGGGCGATATAGCAATCAGCCCCAGCATTTT. Translated: CASSEGRYSNQPQHF.

The J gene is TRBJ1-5, the V gene TRBV30, with 7 bases identical to TRBD1. The CDR3 totals 15 residues. The V and J ends lost 7 bases and 2 bases, in that order; junction bases with no gene match: 11. CDR1 GTSNPN and CDR2 SVGIG come from the germline V gene (reference sequence). The CDR3 sequence: CASARRGQGNQPQHF. CDR3 in DNA: TGTGCCTCGGCGCGGAGGGGGCAGGGCAATCAGCCCCAGCATTTT.

In its sample, this clone was seen many times. The rearrangement joins TRBV19 to TRBJ1-2; 7 bases agree with TRBD1. The CDR3 has 14 amino acids. Germline lookup yields CDR1 LNHDA and CDR2 SQIVND (reference sequence). Losses at the gene ends were 5 bases for V and 7 bases for J; bases not matched to a gene: 10. The CDR3 loop reads CASSSLDRAPGYTF. CDR3 coding DNA: TGTGCCAGTAGTTCCCTTGACAGGGCCCCTGGCTACACCTTC.